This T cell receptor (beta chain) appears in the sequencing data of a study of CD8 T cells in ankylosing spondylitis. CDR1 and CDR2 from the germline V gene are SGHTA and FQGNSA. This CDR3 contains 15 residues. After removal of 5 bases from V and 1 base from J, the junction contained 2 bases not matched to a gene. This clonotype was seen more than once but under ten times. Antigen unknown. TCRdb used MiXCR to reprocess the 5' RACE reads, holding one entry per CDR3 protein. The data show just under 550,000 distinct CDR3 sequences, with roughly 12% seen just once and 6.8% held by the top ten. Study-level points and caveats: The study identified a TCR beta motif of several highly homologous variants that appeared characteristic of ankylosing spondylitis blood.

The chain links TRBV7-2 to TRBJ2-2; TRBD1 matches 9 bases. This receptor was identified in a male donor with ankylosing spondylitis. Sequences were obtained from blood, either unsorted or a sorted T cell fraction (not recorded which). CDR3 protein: CASSKDRGNTGELFF. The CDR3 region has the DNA TGTGCCAGCAGCAAGGACAGGGGGAACACCGGGGAGCTGTTTTTT.